The rows below give T cell receptor beta chains drawn from one sample of a study of CD4 T cells in relation to SARS-CoV-2 and coronaviruses. These receptors' antigens are unknown. Method: immunoSEQ multiplex PCR; TCRdb's copy keeps in-frame clones and lacks some. Of about 29,000 clones listed, around 76% were seen once; the top ten hold less than 20%. Material for sequencing was CD4+ T cells from PBMCs, cultured in vitro. All receptors derive from a human donor in good health. CDR3s include the opening cysteine and the closing phenylalanine or tryptophan. The order of the fields is V gene, D gene, J gene, CDR3 protein. A D gene is named only where the DNA matches it firmly.

TRBV30,-,TRBJ2-1,CAWGGGGPTHEQFF
TRBV12-3/TRBV12-4,-,TRBJ2-5,CASSLGWETQYF
TRBV19,-,TRBJ1-4,CASSIRPGGHDEKLFF
TRBV5-1,TRBD1,TRBJ1-1,CASSIDRGDTEAFF
TRBV3-1/TRBV3-2,TRBD1,TRBJ1-3,CASTRDRFNLVSGNTIYF
TRBV7-9,-,TRBJ2-1,CASSLLQGFSYNEQFF
TRBV9,-,TRBJ2-7,CASSVGDQAYEQYF
TRBV29-1,-,TRBJ2-5,CSVDLLEERPWYF
TRBV7-2,-,TRBJ1-5,CASSLRGGSSNQPQHF
TRBV7-2,-,TRBJ2-5,CASSGQTGEEETQYF
TRBV6-5,-,TRBJ1-2,CASIWTDANYGYTF
TRBV6-2/TRBV6-3,-,TRBJ2-7,CASSSGTRDYEQYF